This TCR beta chain was obtained from a study of identical twins. The sample holds a few counts of this clonotype. Its antigen remains unidentified. Germline V gives CDR1 SNHLY, CDR2 FYNNEI. This CDR3 is built from 22 residues. Trimming left V 4 bases short and J 0 bases short, with 31 bases between. The donors were all healthy and Caucasian. Using its own MiXCR run on the 5' RACE reads, TCRdb lists one record per CDR3 protein. Of more than 650,000 distinct CDR3 sequences listed, roughly 6% are singletons. General study results and limits: The same donors were not followed; conclusions instead depended on cross-sectional statistical analysis.

This chain uses TRBV2 with TRBJ2-1, with D possibly being TRBD1 or TRBD2 (5 bases each). The specimen was naive T cells sorted from blood. The clonotype originates from a young man in good health. CDR3 protein: CASSGRAQPGRNLASSYNEQFF. CDR3 nucleotides: TGTGCCAGCAGTGGTCGGGCCCAGCCGGGGCGCAACCTAGCTTCCTCCTACAATGAGCAGTTCTTC.